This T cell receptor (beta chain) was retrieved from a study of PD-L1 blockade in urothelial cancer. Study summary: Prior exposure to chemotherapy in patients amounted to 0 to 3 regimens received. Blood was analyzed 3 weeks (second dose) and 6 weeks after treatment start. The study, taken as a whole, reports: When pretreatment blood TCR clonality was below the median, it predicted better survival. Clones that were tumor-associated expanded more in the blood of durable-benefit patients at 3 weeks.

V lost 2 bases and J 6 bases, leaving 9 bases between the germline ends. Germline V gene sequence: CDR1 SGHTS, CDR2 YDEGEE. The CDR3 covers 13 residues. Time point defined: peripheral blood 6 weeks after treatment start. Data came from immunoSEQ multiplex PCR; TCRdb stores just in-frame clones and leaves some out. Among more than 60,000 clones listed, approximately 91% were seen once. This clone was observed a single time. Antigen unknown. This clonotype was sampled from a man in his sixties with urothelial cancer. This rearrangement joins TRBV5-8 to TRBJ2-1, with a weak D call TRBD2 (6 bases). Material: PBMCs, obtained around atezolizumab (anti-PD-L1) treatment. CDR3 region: CASSFRGGNEQFF. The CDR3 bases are TGTGCCAGCAGCTTTCGGGGAGGCAATGAGCAGTTCTTC. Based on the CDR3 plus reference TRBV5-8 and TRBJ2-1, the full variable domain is EAGVTQSPTHLIKTRGQQATLRCSPISGHTSVYWYQQALGLGLQFLLWYDEGEERNRGNFPPRFSGRQFPNYSSELNVNALELEDSALYLCASSFRGGNEQFFGPGTRLTVL.